The 9 T cell receptor beta chains given below trace back to one sample, sequenced in a study of CD8+ T cells in alopecia areata. Following RNA extraction, reverse transcription yielded cDNA that acted as the sequencing template. Clones were read by immunoSEQ multiplex PCR, and TCRdb kept only the in-frame ones, dropping some. The repertoire holds approximately 11,000 clones, with roughly 57% as singletons. In alopecia areata patients, both lesional scalp punch biopsies and peripheral blood were collected. Sequencing was performed on skin. These TCRs come from a human donor with alopecia areata.

This clone is labeled as large. The chain couples TRBV9 to TRBJ2-5; TRBD1 matches at 11 bases. CDR1 and CDR2 from the germline V gene are SGDLS and YYNGEE. J was trimmed by 5 bases and V by 6 bases; bases with no gene match: 9. This CDR3 is 15 amino acids long. The CDR3 DNA reads as TGTGCCAGCACTACCGGGACAGGGGGGTTCGAGACCCAGTACTTC. It yields the protein CASTTGTGGFETQYF. Variable domain in full (rest from reference TRBV9 and TRBJ2-5): DSGVTQTPKHLITATGQRVTLRCSPRSGDLSVYWYQQSLDQGLQFLIQYYNGEERAKGNILERFSAQQFPDLHSELNLSSLELGDSALYFCASTTGTGGFETQYFGPGTRLLVL.

For this clone: At one boundary the junction diverges from the germline segment, which might be a read error. This sample includes further DNA sequences coding for the same CDR3. The chain is built from TRBV27 and TRBJ1-5; possibly TRBD1 for D (5 bases). This CDR3 region has 14 residues. Germline CDR1 and CDR2: MNHEY and SMNVEV (reference sequence). CDR3 DNA: TGTGCGAGCAGTTTAGGGGCCCGAAATCAGCCCCAGCATTTT. Its protein product is CASSLGARNQPQHF.

This clone was seen once. The chain employs TRBV29-1 and TRBJ2-7; D gene unclear. This CDR3 comprises 14 residues. The germline CDR1 and CDR2 sequences are SQVTM and ANQGSEA. V was clipped by 1 base and J by 0 bases, with 10 bases between them. The DNA of the CDR3 is TGCAGCGTTGAAGGTCGGCAGAACTCCTACGAGCAGTACTTC. Translated: CSVEGRQNSYEQYF.

CDR3 nucleotide sequence: TGTGCCAGCAGCTTGGTGTCAGTGGCTAGCACAGATACGCAGTATTTT. Its translation: CASSLVSVASTDTQYF. This chain joins TRBV5-6 and TRBJ2-3; D unclear. The germline V and J ends were trimmed by 0 bases and 0 bases, with 11 bases remaining between them. The germline V gene has CDR1 SGHDT and CDR2 YYEEEE. The CDR3 loop spans 16 amino acids.

There are a few counts of this clone. This sequence joins TRBV5-1 and TRBJ2-2; no definite D call. CDR3 length: 15 amino acids. Trimming removed 0 bases at V and 5 bases at J, with 11 bases between. Germline V lookup: CDR1 SGHRS, CDR2 YFSETQ. The CDR3 spells CASSLEAVETGELFF. The CDR3 coding sequence is TGCGCCAGCAGCTTGGAGGCGGTCGAGACCGGGGAGCTGTTTTTT. Full variable domain (outside the CDR3, taken from reference TRBV5-1 and TRBJ2-2): KAGVTQTPRYLIKTRGQQVTLSCSPISGHRSVSWYQQTPGQGLQFLFEYFSETQRNKGNFPGRFSGRQFSNSRSEMNVSTLELGDSALYLCASSLEAVETGELFFGEGSRLTVL.

This rearrangement joins TRBV5-2 to TRBJ1-1. TRBV5-2 is labeled a pseudogene. There are 15 residues in the CDR3. The CDR3 DNA reads TGTGCCAGCAGCCAAGATGGTCAGCTGAACACTGAAGCTTTCTTT. Its protein is CASSQDGQLNTEAFF.

CDR3 sequence reads: CASRAGTQGGTQYF. The DNA of the CDR3 is TGTGCCAGCAGGGCCGGGACCCAAGGGGGGACCCAGTACTTC. The chain combines TRBV2 with TRBJ2-5, with a weak D call TRBD1 (6 bases). Between the trimmed V and J ends, which lost 6 bases and 7 bases, there was a span of 18 bases. CDR3 length equals 14 residues. CDR1 SNHLY and CDR2 FYNNEI come from the germline V gene.

V usage is TRBV4-2 and J usage is TRBJ1-4; D not resolved. The V end lost 4 bases, the J end lost 4 bases, and 4 bases lay between the germline ends. The CDR3 is made up of 12 amino acids. CDR1 and CDR2 (germline): LGHNA, YNFKEQ. The CDR3 reads CASSLVNEKLFF. CDR3 DNA: TGTGCCAGCAGCCTTGTTAATGAAAAACTGTTTTTT.

CDR3 sequence reads: CASSSENRDGTDTQYF. CDR3 sequence (DNA): TGTGCCAGCAGTTCCGAGAACAGGGATGGCACAGATACGCAGTATTTT. V and J are TRBV28 and TRBJ2-3, with TRBD1 as a possible D gene (6 bases). The germline V gene has CDR1 MDHEN and CDR2 SYDVKM. Trimming stripped 4 bases from V and 1 base from J, with 15 bases between. The CDR3 has 16 residues.